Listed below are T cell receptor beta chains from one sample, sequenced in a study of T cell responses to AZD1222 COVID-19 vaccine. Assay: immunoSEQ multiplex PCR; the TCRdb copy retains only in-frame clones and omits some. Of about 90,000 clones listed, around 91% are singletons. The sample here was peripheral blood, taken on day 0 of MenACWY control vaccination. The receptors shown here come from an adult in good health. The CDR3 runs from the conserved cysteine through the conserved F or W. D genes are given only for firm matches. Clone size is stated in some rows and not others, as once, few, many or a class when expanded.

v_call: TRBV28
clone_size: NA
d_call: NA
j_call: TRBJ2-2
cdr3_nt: TGTGCCAGCAGAAACCCACCGGGCCACAACACCGGGGAGCTGTTTTTT
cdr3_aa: CASRNPPGHNTGELFF

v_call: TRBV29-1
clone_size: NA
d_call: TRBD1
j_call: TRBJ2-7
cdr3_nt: TGCAGCGTTCCGGACAGGGACGAGCAGTACTTC
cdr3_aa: CSVPDRDEQYF

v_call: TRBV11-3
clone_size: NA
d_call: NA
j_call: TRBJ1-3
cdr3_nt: TGTGCCAGCAACCTACCCACCGACCCCTCTGGAAACACCATATATTTT
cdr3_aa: CASNLPTDPSGNTIYF

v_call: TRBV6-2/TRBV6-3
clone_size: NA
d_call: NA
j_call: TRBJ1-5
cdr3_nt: TGTGCCAGCAGTAGACGGGTGGTTGCCGGTCAGCCCCAGCATTTT
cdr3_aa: CASSRRVVAGQPQHF

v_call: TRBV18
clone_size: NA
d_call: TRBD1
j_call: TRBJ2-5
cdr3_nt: TGTGCCAGCTCACTAGACCTGGGACAGCAAGAGACCCAGTACTTC
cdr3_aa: CASSLDLGQQETQYF

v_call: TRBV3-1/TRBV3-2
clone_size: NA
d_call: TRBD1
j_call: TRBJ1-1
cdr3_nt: TGTGCCAGCAGCCTTTATAGCTCAGGGGGAAGCACTGAAGCTTTCTTT
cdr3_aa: CASSLYSSGGSTEAFF

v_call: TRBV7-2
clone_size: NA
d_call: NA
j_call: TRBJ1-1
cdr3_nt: TGTGCCAGCAGCCCCGGAGCTGTCGCCACTGAAGCTTTCTTT
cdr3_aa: CASSPGAVATEAFF

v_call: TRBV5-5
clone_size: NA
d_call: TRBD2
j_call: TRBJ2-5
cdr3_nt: TGTGCCAGCGTTGACGGGGGGGCCTTAGAGACCCAGTACTTC
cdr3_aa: CASVDGGALETQYF

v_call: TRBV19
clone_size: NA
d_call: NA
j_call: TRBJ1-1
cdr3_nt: TGTGCCAGTAGTATATGGGGACGAACTGAAGCTTTCTTT
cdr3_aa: CASSIWGRTEAFF

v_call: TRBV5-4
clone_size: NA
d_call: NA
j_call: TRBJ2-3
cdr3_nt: TGTGCCAGCAGCTTGGTTGTCAGCAGCTCCGCAGATACGCAGTATTTT
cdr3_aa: CASSLVVSSSADTQYF

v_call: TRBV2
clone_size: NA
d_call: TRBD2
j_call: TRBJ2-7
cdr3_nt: TGTGCCAGCCGCGTGGGGCTAGCGGGGGGGTACGAGCAGTACTTC
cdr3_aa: CASRVGLAGGYEQYF

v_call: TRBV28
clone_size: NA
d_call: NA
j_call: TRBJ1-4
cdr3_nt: TGTGCCAGCCAAATGCCGGCGGTTGATAATGAAAAACTGTTTTTT
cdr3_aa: CASQMPAVDNEKLFF

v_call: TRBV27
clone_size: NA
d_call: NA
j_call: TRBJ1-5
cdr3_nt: TGTGCCAGCAGTTTAAGAGAAGATCAGCCCCAGCATTTT
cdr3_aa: CASSLREDQPQHF

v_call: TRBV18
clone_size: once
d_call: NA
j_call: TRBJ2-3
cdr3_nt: TGTGCCAGCTCACCACCGGTACGCACAGATACGCAGTATTTT
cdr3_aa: CASSPPVRTDTQYF

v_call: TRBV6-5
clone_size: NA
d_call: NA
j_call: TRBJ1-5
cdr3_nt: TGTGCCATCGAGAAGGGTTCGGGTTCCAATCAGCCCCAGCATTTT
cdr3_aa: CAIEKGSGSNQPQHF

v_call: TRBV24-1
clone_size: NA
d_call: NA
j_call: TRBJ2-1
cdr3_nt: TGTGCCACCAGTGGACAGCGTCAGGTCTCCTACAATGAGCAGTTCTTC
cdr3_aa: CATSGQRQVSYNEQFF